This TCR beta chain emerged from a study of blood T cell repertoires in COVID-19. Study information: PBMCs, B-cell-depleted T cells, or T cells were the source of the cDNA or gDNA that made up the material.

Per the original data handling: It was from reference gene primer amplification that nucleated cell counts were estimated. Clones were read by immunoSEQ multiplex PCR, and TCRdb kept only the in-frame ones, dropping some. The D gene and trimming were derived from the DNA, and the V and J assignments and clone size from that table. The sample holds 260,000 or so clones; nearly 85% are singletons and the top ten take 8.6%. Only a few counts were recorded for this clone. The V and J ends lost 6 bases and 4 bases respectively, with 27 bases between them. The length of the CDR3 is 17 residues. Germline-derived CDR1 and CDR2 are SQVTM and ANQGSEA.

This chain uses TRBV29-1 with TRBJ1-2; TRBD1 is a possible D gene (6 bases). The sequence was obtained from a human donor in a cohort sampled during active COVID-19. The sample taken for sequencing was peripheral blood. The CDR3 loop is CSVPMPLDSPPGYGYTF. The DNA of the CDR3 is TGCAGCGTCCCTATGCCCCTGGACAGCCCTCCGGGCTATGGCTACACCTTC.